The subject of this entry is one TCR beta chain. Its specific antigen is unknown. Base qualities are not at hand, and no much larger clone is one base apart. In the germline V gene, CDR1 corresponds to LGHNA and CDR2 to YSLEER. The CDR3 runs 14 residues from the cysteine to the phenylalanine. Only the CDR3 DNA stays, 42 bases, in frame from base 1. Relative to germline, V is 3 bases shorter and J is 5 bases shorter, with 8 bases between their ends. This sample was taken from a study of shared clonotypes between healthy human individuals (dated by TCRdb to 2018 to 2020). Regarding the research as a whole: A few men and a couple of women, aged 18 to 49 years, made up the cohort. Per donor, three plates each were used for CD4 naive and CD4 memory, two for CD8 naive, and one for CD8 memory. The study deeply sequenced blood TCR repertoires of about 5 healthy adults to estimate repertoire size and the extent of clonotype sharing between individuals. To increase sequencing depth and limit assay-specific biases, TCR repertoire library preparation and sequencing were carried out by different laboratories using diverse techniques. Between about 0.8 and 9 billion PBMCs per donor were obtained by leukapheresis. Study-wide findings and limitations: Larger estimated clonotype richness was generally found for naive subsets than for memory subsets. Rarefaction of sorted-subset datasets indicated incomplete sequencing despite the large sequencing depth. The genetic and exposure-history diversity represented was limited by the small number of donors. About 5% of naive CD4, 3.5% of naive CD8, 2.3% of memory CD4, and 0.35% to 0.4% of memory CD8 clonotypes were shared across several donors. Pairwise subsampling indicated that sequencing depth was expected to affect the degree of clonotype sharing among donors. Clonotypes shared by all four sorted-subset donors showed higher generation probabilities than non-shared clonotypes. Sampling was limited to blood, and TCR repertoires in tissue likely differ from TCR repertoires in blood.

Using the deep immunoSEQ assay, multiplex PCR amplified TCR CDR3 regions from genomic DNA. Genomic DNA extracted from each cell subset was distributed evenly over all wells of several immunoSEQ 96-well plates, and each plate served as one replicate. Each replicate PCR for sorted subsets received roughly 200 ng genomic DNA, equal to tens of thousands of T cell genomes. Purified libraries were quantified with a Qubit 3.0 fluorometer, sized on a Bioanalyzer 2100, and re-quantified with the KAPA Library Quantification kit. A separate single-read 150-cycle Illumina NextSeq 550 flow cell was used to sequence each immunoSEQ 96-well plate. Regarding the original processing steps: Because the immunoSEQ output included only junctional sequences and no quality scores, the filtering could not be the same as the filtering used for full-length reads. Sequences were annotated with PyIR, a Python wrapper for IgBLAST v1.9, using IMGT germline references to assign V/J genes and CDR3. Any read was removed if the V/J assignment was weak (E-value above 1e-6), the CDR3 was missing, or the read contained stop codons, out-of-frame junctions, or ambiguous translated residues. V3J clonotypes were defined by identical inferred V gene, J gene, and CDR3 amino acid sequence. The percentage overlap between two repertoires was calculated by dividing the number of shared unique clonotypes by the size of the smaller repertoire. Three approaches were used to assess repertoire richness: RTK rarefaction, the Chao1 estimator, and Recon v2.1 estimates of unobserved clonotypes. Generation probabilities were computed with OLGA for all TCRbeta clonotypes obtained by the gDNA method from four donors. Imported from immuneACCESS, the table was reduced by TCRdb to in-frame sequences with V and J called. These copies leave out some clones; in studies compared against another copy, an unresolved V gene accounts for under half, and the cause of the remainder is not known. V, J and clone size derive from that table, while D and trimming were established from the DNA sequence. In this sample the table shows 850,000 to 1,200,000 clones, under 80% of which occur a single time. The leading ten clones occupy approximately 1.5% of the sample.

The donors were healthy, HIV-negative adults who had no recently reported acute infections or vaccinations. Every donor was a Caucasian adult residing in Nashville, Tennessee, USA. CD4+ T cells were enriched by magnetic negative selection, after which naive cells were positively selected on CD45RA and the negative fraction was taken as the memory subset. After blood collection by leukapheresis, PBMCs were isolated using Ficoll-Histopaque density gradient centrifugation and then cryopreserved in the vapor phase of liquid nitrogen. Analytical flow cytometry was used to check the purity and quantity of each magnetically sorted T cell population. Genomic DNA was isolated from every sorted fraction and measured by UV absorbance on a Nanodrop 2000c.

This receptor was identified in a man between 18 and 35 years old in good health. What was sequenced was memory CD4+ T cells sorted from blood. Sample cell subset or site, as interpreted from the label and publication: CD45RA-negative fraction. The chain is encoded by TRBV4-3 joined to TRBJ1-6, and perhaps TRBD1 as D gene, on 5 matching bases. The base sequence is TGCGCCAGCAGCCACAGAGGGGATAATTCACCCCTCCACTTT. This encodes CASSHRGDNSPLHF.